The rows below give T cell receptor beta chains drawn from one sample of a study of cytomegalovirus exposure and HLA in healthy donors. Assay used: immunoSEQ multiplex PCR; TCRdb lists only in-frame clones, some missing. The sample contains around 110,000 clones, around three quarters of which appear only once. The material sequenced was PBMCs. The source of these receptors is a woman in her 30s in good health and CMV-seronegative. CDR3s include the opening cysteine and the closing phenylalanine or tryptophan. Each record gives: D gene, V gene, clone size, J gene, CDR3 DNA, CDR3 protein. A D gene is named only where the DNA matches it firmly. Only part of the rows carry a size: once, few, many, or a class if the clone is expanded.

>.|TRBV30|.|TRBJ2-5
TGTGCCTGGAGTGTACAGGTCCAAGAGACCCAGTACTTC
CAWSVQVQETQYF
>.|TRBV7-2|.|TRBJ1-5
TGTGCCAGCAGCCGCACGAGGGCCAATCAGCCCCAGCATTTT
CASSRTRANQPQHF
>.|TRBV7-2|.|TRBJ1-3
TGTGCCAGCAACCAGGACAGTTTCCAGGGAAACACCATATATTTT
CASNQDSFQGNTIYF
>.|TRBV5-4|.|TRBJ2-2
TGTGCCAGCAGACCCGGAGAGAACACCGGGGAGCTGTTTTTT
CASRPGENTGELFF
>TRBD1|TRBV29-1|few|TRBJ1-5
TGCAGCGTTGGACAGGGGTCTAGTGGGGCCCAGCCCCAGCATTTT
CSVGQGSSGAQPQHF
>.|TRBV11-2|.|TRBJ2-5
TGTGCCAGCAGTAAACAGGGCAAAGAGACCCAGTACTTC
CASSKQGKETQYF
>.|TRBV19|.|TRBJ1-2
TGTGCCAGTAACCTACAGGGCCATGGCTATGGCTACACCTTC
CASNLQGHGYGYTF
>.|TRBV19|.|TRBJ1-5
TGTGCCAGTTACGACCCTGATACAGGGAGCAATCAGCCCCAGCATTTT
CASYDPDTGSNQPQHF
>TRBD1|TRBV27|.|TRBJ2-1
TGTGCCAGCAGGGGACAGATCTCCTACAATGAGCAGTTCTTC
CASRGQISYNEQFF
>TRBD1|TRBV11-3|once|TRBJ2-1
TGTGCCAGCAGTGGGCGAGGGGGCCACTACAATGAGCAGTTCTTC
CASSGRGGHYNEQFF
>.|TRBV9|.|TRBJ2-7
TGTGCCAGCAGCGTAGGCCAAGGGGATTGCCAGCGGGACTTC
CASSVGQGDCQRDF
>TRBD1|TRBV27|.|TRBJ1-4
TGTGCCAGCAGGCCACCGGGACAGGGTTTCGGGAAACTGTTTTTT
CASRPPGQGFGKLFF
>.|TRBV4-3|.|TRBJ2-2
TGCGCCAGCAGGCACAGTCTTCAGAGAACCAACGGGGAGCTGTTTTTT
CASRHSLQRTNGELFF
>.|TRBV6-1|few|TRBJ2-5
TGTGCCAGCAGTGCCAGGGGACGGGAGACCCAGTACTTC
CASSARGRETQYF
>.|TRBV28|.|TRBJ1-1
TGTGCCAGCAGACCCCACTCGCAAGGGACACTTTTT
CASRPHSQGTLF
>.|TRBV30|few|TRBJ1-1
TGTGCCTGGAGCTGGGTGGCGGACACTGAAGCTTTCTTT
CAWSWVADTEAFF
>.|TRBV5-6|.|TRBJ2-7
TGTGCCAGCAGTCAGGGTGGCGAGCAGTACTTC
CASSQGGEQYF
>.|TRBV7-2|.|TRBJ2-2
TGTGCCAGCAGCTTAGCTTTCCAGACCGGGGAGCTGTTTTTT
CASSLAFQTGELFF
>.|TRBV27|.|TRBJ2-7
TGTGCCAGCAGTTGGGCAGGGTCCTCCTACGAGCAGTACTTC
CASSWAGSSYEQYF
>.|TRBV7-2|.|TRBJ1-1
TGTGCCAGCAGCTTAGAGGGGAGGGGGAACACTGAAGCTTTCTTT
CASSLEGRGNTEAFF
>TRBD1|TRBV5-1|.|TRBJ1-6
TGCGCCAGCAGCTTGGTTGAAGTACAGGGGAATTCACCCCTCCACTTT
CASSLVEVQGNSPLHF
>.|TRBV9|few|TRBJ2-2
TGTGCCAGCAGCGTAGGGGGGGCGAACACCGGGGAGCTGTTTTTT
CASSVGGANTGELFF
>.|TRBV5-1|.|TRBJ1-1
TGCGCCAGCAGCGCTTGGTCACAGATGAACACTGAAGCTTTCTTT
CASSAWSQMNTEAFF
>.|TRBV6-6|.|TRBJ1-2
TGTGCCAGCAGTTCAGTATACTATGGCTACACCTTC
CASSSVYYGYTF
>TRBD1|TRBV7-8|.|TRBJ1-1
TGTGCCAGCAGCTTTCGGACAGGGAGAAACACTGAAGCTTTCTTT
CASSFRTGRNTEAFF
>.|TRBV6-5|once|TRBJ1-2
TGTGCCAGCAGTTACAGCTCACTAGCTAACTATGGCTACACCTTC
CASSYSSLANYGYTF
>TRBD2|TRBV5-4|.|TRBJ2-7
TGTGCCAGCAGCTTTAGCGGGAGCTCCTACGAGCAGTACTTC
CASSFSGSSYEQYF
>.|TRBV27|.|TRBJ2-6
TGTGCCAGCAGTTTATCGGCCACCCTTGAGGTTTCTGGGGCCAACGTCCTGACTTTC
CASSLSATLEVSGANVLTF
>.|TRBV2|.|TRBJ1-5
TGTGCCAGCACACGAGAATATAGCAATCAGCCCCAGCATTTT
CASTREYSNQPQHF
>TRBD1|TRBV5-4|.|TRBJ1-4
TGTGCCAGCAGCTTGATGGGACAGGGGGATGAAAAACTGTTTTTT
CASSLMGQGDEKLFF
>TRBD1|TRBV6-5|.|TRBJ1-2
TGTGCCAGCAGTATCGGACAGGGGATTAACTATGGCTACACCTTC
CASSIGQGINYGYTF
>TRBD1|TRBV6-5|few|TRBJ1-1
TGTGCCAGCAGGAAGACAGGGGTGAACACTGAAGCTTTCTTT
CASRKTGVNTEAFF